These 5 T cell receptor beta chains were all obtained from the same sample, sequenced in a study of T cell responses to AZD1222 COVID-19 vaccine. Produced via immunoSEQ multiplex PCR; TCRdb's table is partial and in-frame only. The top ten hold 4% to 4.5% of the sample, which has about 100,000 clones, around 87% seen once. The sample was peripheral blood, taken on day 0 of MenACWY control vaccination. These receptor sequences come from an adult in good health.

The chain links TRBV4-3 to TRBJ1-3, with TRBD1 identical over 7 bases. The germline gives CDR1 LGHNA, CDR2 YSLEER. The CDR3 covers 15 residues. Trimming cost V 4 bases and J 5 bases; bases outside gene matches: 8. The CDR3 protein is CASSLRTGVRNTIYF. The CDR3 coding sequence is TGCGCCAGCAGCCTCCGGACAGGCGTAAGAAACACCATATATTTT.

J is TRBJ1-6 and V is TRBV7-2; 9 bases line up with TRBD1. The CDR3 is made up of 16 amino acids. The trim removed 2 bases at V and 7 bases at J, leaving 6 bases unmatched. Germline V gene lookup returns CDR1 SGHTA and CDR2 FQGNSA. The CDR3 region has the DNA TGTGCCAGCAGCTTAACTCTGGGACAGGGAAATTCACCCCTCCACTTT. Amino acids: CASSLTLGQGNSPLHF.

The chain employs TRBV29-1 and TRBJ2-5; 8 nucleotides line up with TRBD1. The J segment lost 1 base and the V segment lost 7 bases, leaving 11 bases of the junction unmatched. The CDR3 is 15 residues long. CDR1 is SQVTM and CDR2 is ANQGSEA in the germline V gene. The CDR3 DNA is TGCAGCGCTGCTGGGACAGGCGCGCTCCAAGAGACCCAGTACTTC. It specifies CSAAGTGALQETQYF.

V gene TRBV6-4 combines with J gene TRBJ1-2; 7 bases agree with TRBD1. The CDR3 loop spans 14 amino acids. Germline-derived CDR1 and CDR2 are MRHNA and SNTAGT. The V segment lost 9 bases and the J segment 5 bases; nucleotides outside the gene matches: 12. The CDR3 DNA sequence: TGTGCCAGGCCCGACAGGGTCCGGGCATATGGCTACACCTTC. Translated: CARPDRVRAYGYTF.

The chain employs TRBV28 and TRBJ2-1, with no clear D. Trimming left V 6 bases short and J 10 bases short, with 10 bases between. The CDR3 loop spans 11 amino acids. Per germline, CDR1 MDHEN and CDR2 SYDVKM. Here the CDR3 DNA reads TGTGCCAGCAGCTCCCCAAGGGAGCAGTTCTTC. Its translation: CASSSPREQFF.